Listed below are T cell receptor beta chains from one sample, sequenced in a study of patients and donors after allogeneic stem cell transplantation. TCRdb called the RT-PCR reads again in MiXCR, with one record for every CDR3 protein. Of more than 850,000 distinct CDR3 sequences detected, about a sixth appear once; the ten largest clones hold around 5.5%. Sequences were obtained from blood, either unsorted or a sorted T cell fraction (not recorded which). Receptors were obtained from a human donor who was either an allogeneic HSCT recipient or a stem cell or donor lymphocyte infusion donor (not recorded which). It is not recorded whose cells these are; they may come from a transplant donor. Both conserved end residues are part of each CDR3.

>TRBV20-1|TRBJ1-2
CSAGDRYYTF
>TRBV3-1|TRBJ1-2
CASSFSVGVYGYTF
>TRBV6-1|TRBJ2-1
CASSEVAYNEQFF
>TRBV12-3/TRBV12-4|TRBJ2-1
CASILGRSVSSEQFF
>TRBV20-1|TRBJ2-7
CSAGGTSGSLTYEQYF
>TRBV2|TRBJ2-7
CASSVDRGGPYEQYF
>TRBV7-9|TRBJ2-3
CASRFESTDTQYF
>TRBV6-2/TRBV6-3|TRBJ2-1
CASSYVVGKSYNEQFF
>TRBV19|TRBJ1-2
CASSIGQGPSDYGYTF
>TRBV11-1|TRBJ2-1
CASSSGTPEQFF
>TRBV27|TRBJ1-1
CATSPGVATEAFF
>TRBV6-1|TRBJ2-3
CASTEAAGGYTQYF
>TRBV10-3|TRBJ2-2
CAIRDDPNTGELFF
>TRBV9|TRBJ2-7
CASSANWGPGYEQYF
>TRBV12-3/TRBV12-4|TRBJ1-2
CASSPRDGREGYTF
>TRBV15|TRBJ1-2
CATSRVLERTEVYGYTF
>TRBV6-2/TRBV6-3|TRBJ2-1
CASSYGSAVNEQFF
>TRBV6-1|TRBJ1-5
CASRDRASRNQPQHF
>TRBV7-8|TRBJ1-5
CASSPTRTGFNQPQHF
>TRBV4-1|TRBJ2-3
CASSQAGSDFSADTQYF